A single sample is the source of the 16 T cell receptor beta chains below, sequenced in a study of T cells expressing NK-cell markers. Using the 5' RACE reads, TCRdb records one entry per CDR3 protein without DNA. The specimen's table records over 250,000 distinct CDR3 sequences. Sequenced material: blood T cells: a sorted CD56 or NKG2C T cell subset, CD4+ or CD8+ T cells, or bulk PBMC T cells (not recorded which). These receptors were taken from a woman aged 18 to 75 in good health.

The rearrangement joins TRBV7-2 to TRBJ1-4. Germline V lookup: CDR1 SGHTA, CDR2 FQGNSA. The CDR3 runs to 15 residues. The CDR3 reads CASSLDGAANEKLFF.

V gene TRBV7-2 combines with J gene TRBJ1-2. In germline, CDR1 is SGHTA, CDR2 FQGNSA. This CDR3 spans 12 amino acids. The CDR3 reads CASSFIGYGYTF.

J is TRBJ1-1 and V is TRBV12-3 or TRBV12-4. The CDR3 covers 13 residues. CDR3 residues: CASRPPANTEAFF.

The genes are TRBV6-1 and TRBJ1-1; TCRdb's D gene call, TRBD1, goes unchecked for lack of DNA. The germline V gene has CDR1 MNHNS and CDR2 SASEGT. The CDR3 spans 15 residues. CDR3 residues: CASQLGATVNTEAFF.

The V and J genes are TRBV18 and TRBJ2-3; without DNA, the TCRdb call of TRBD1 cannot be checked. CDR1 is KGHSH, CDR2 LQKENI, per germline. The CDR3 spans 14 residues. CDR3 in amino acids: CASSSPGTPNTQYF.

The chain carries TRBV10-3 and TRBJ1-6. The CDR3 totals 14 residues. The germline V gene encodes CDR1 ENHRY and CDR2 SYGVKD. The chain's CDR3 is CASSGVHGNSPLHF.

The rearrangement uses TRBV9 and TRBJ2-5; the D call of TRBD2 rests on TCRdb alone, since no DNA is present to check it. This CDR3 is built from 14 residues. CDR1 and CDR2 (germline): SGDLS, YYNGEE. The CDR3 loop is CASSRRSGQETQYF.

This rearrangement joins TRBV29-1 to TRBJ2-1. CDR3 length: 13 amino acids. Germline-derived CDR1 and CDR2 are SQVTM and ANQGSEA. CDR3 residues: CSAPGRSMDEQFF.

This chain links TRBV12-3 or TRBV12-4 with TRBJ2-3; TCRdb picks TRBD2, but there is no DNA to check that call. The CDR3 length is 16 residues. CDR3 residues: CASSLAAGLAGAAQYF.

V and J are TRBV20-1 and TRBJ2-3; the TCRdb D gene call, TRBD1, has no DNA to confirm it. The V gene's germline CDR1 is DFQATT and CDR2 SNEGSKA (reference sequence). The CDR3 has 14 amino acids. The CDR3 reads CSAPLLGGRDTQYF.

The chain uses TRBV20-1 and TRBJ2-1; the TCRdb call, TRBD1, lacks DNA for checking. CDR3 length: 17 residues. Germline CDR1 is DFQATT and CDR2 is SNEGSKA (reference sequence). CDR3 amino acids: CSARSAGGAPIYNEQFF.

J is TRBJ2-2 and V is TRBV9. CDR1 is SGDLS and CDR2 is YYNGEE in the germline V gene. The CDR3 sequence is 12 residues long. CDR3 amino acids: CASSVGTGELFF.

This chain joins TRBV7-2 and TRBJ2-7. The CDR3 is 12 amino acids. Germline V gene sequence: CDR1 SGHTA, CDR2 FQGNSA. This chain's CDR3 is CASSLYSYEQYF.

The genes are TRBV30 and TRBJ1-1; TCRdb reports TRBD1, a call that lacks DNA to check it against. CDR3 length equals 13 residues. Looked up from germline, CDR1 is GTSNPN and CDR2 is SVGIG (reference sequence). The CDR3 sequence is CAWTEGGNTEAFF.

This chain joins TRBV9 and TRBJ2-1; TCRdb designates TRBD1, a call that cannot be tested without DNA. Germline V lookup: CDR1 SGDLS, CDR2 YYNGEE. There are 14 residues in the CDR3. This chain's CDR3 is CASCYRHSGDEQFF.

The chain is built from TRBV12-3 or TRBV12-4 and TRBJ2-3; TCRdb indicates TRBD1, and absent DNA this call remains unverified. CDR3 length equals 14 residues. The CDR3 sequence is CASSSGRTTDTQYF.